These T cell receptor beta chains were read from a single sample in a study of blood T cell repertoires in COVID-19. Generated by immunoSEQ multiplex PCR, the TCRdb table keeps only in-frame clones and is missing some. The sample has 150,000 to 200,000 clones, 80% to 85% seen once; the top ten hold about 2.7%. Sequencing input: peripheral blood. These receptors were taken from a human donor with acute or convalescent COVID-19. The donor label of this sample is uncertain. The CDR3 runs from the conserved cysteine through the conserved F or W. Each record gives: V gene, J gene, CDR3 protein.

v_gene: TRBV10-3
j_gene: TRBJ2-1
CDR3aa: CAISELAGTSAYNEQFF

v_gene: TRBV5-6
j_gene: TRBJ1-2
CDR3aa: CASSLGTGKPLVVYGYTF

v_gene: TRBV30
j_gene: TRBJ2-3
CDR3aa: CAWSPTLEADTQYF

v_gene: TRBV2
j_gene: TRBJ2-7
CDR3aa: CASKEQGLISYEQYF

v_gene: TRBV9
j_gene: TRBJ1-1
CDR3aa: CASSGHSPNTEAFF

v_gene: TRBV12-3/TRBV12-4
j_gene: TRBJ2-7
CDR3aa: CASSLPGGDEQYF

v_gene: TRBV19
j_gene: TRBJ2-1
CDR3aa: CAHRTIRVGKRESSYNEQFF

v_gene: TRBV5-1
j_gene: TRBJ2-7
CDR3aa: CASSLGQGALLEQYF

v_gene: TRBV30
j_gene: TRBJ2-1
CDR3aa: CALTGTSGYNEQFF

v_gene: TRBV19
j_gene: TRBJ1-5
CDR3aa: CASSVFHGANQPQHF

v_gene: TRBV5-4
j_gene: TRBJ2-1
CDR3aa: CASSSSTGGNEQFF

v_gene: TRBV7-9
j_gene: TRBJ2-5
CDR3aa: CASSLAQTGKQTQYF

v_gene: TRBV6-9
j_gene: TRBJ1-5
CDR3aa: CASSYSPGLPLCSNQPQHF

v_gene: TRBV2
j_gene: TRBJ1-5
CDR3aa: CASSAVGGDQPQHF

v_gene: TRBV15
j_gene: TRBJ1-4
CDR3aa: CATSSQMTGSNEKLFF

v_gene: TRBV10-3
j_gene: TRBJ2-5
CDR3aa: CAIRQGSRGETQYF

v_gene: TRBV3-1/TRBV3-2
j_gene: TRBJ2-4
CDR3aa: CASSQSFQREGRAKNIQYF

v_gene: TRBV15
j_gene: TRBJ2-3
CDR3aa: CATSRDGTHNTDTQYF

v_gene: TRBV7-3
j_gene: TRBJ2-1
CDR3aa: CASSWSPGSIREQFF

v_gene: TRBV5-1
j_gene: TRBJ2-3
CDR3aa: CASSPVRSDTDTQYF

v_gene: TRBV19
j_gene: TRBJ1-4
CDR3aa: CASSRRSVNEKLFF

v_gene: TRBV10-3
j_gene: TRBJ2-7
CDR3aa: CAISEEGQGTGEQYF

v_gene: TRBV7-3
j_gene: TRBJ2-2
CDR3aa: CASSLRGTGELFF

v_gene: TRBV6-4
j_gene: TRBJ1-6
CDR3aa: CASSKRVGGDSPLHF

v_gene: TRBV30
j_gene: TRBJ1-1
CDR3aa: CALSRDRPLGAFF

v_gene: TRBV5-6
j_gene: TRBJ2-1
CDR3aa: CASSSLASYNEQFF

v_gene: TRBV5-6
j_gene: TRBJ2-3
CDR3aa: CASSSSGTMDTQYF

v_gene: TRBV4-1
j_gene: TRBJ1-3
CDR3aa: CASSQGQSPGNTIYF

v_gene: TRBV30
j_gene: TRBJ2-7
CDR3aa: CAWGRAVSYEQYF

v_gene: TRBV5-1
j_gene: TRBJ2-1
CDR3aa: CASSLGLAGANEQFF

v_gene: TRBV30
j_gene: TRBJ1-2
CDR3aa: CAWDPGGGGYTF

v_gene: TRBV29-1
j_gene: TRBJ1-5
CDR3aa: CSVGARGSDQPQHF

v_gene: TRBV6-2/TRBV6-3
j_gene: TRBJ2-1
CDR3aa: CASSSPSGGERYNEQFF

v_gene: TRBV10-3
j_gene: TRBJ2-7
CDR3aa: CAISGGLAGANGQYF

v_gene: TRBV5-6
j_gene: TRBJ2-7
CDR3aa: CASSRTGWYEQYF

v_gene: TRBV14
j_gene: TRBJ2-1
CDR3aa: CASSQGGGGTGRYNEQFF

v_gene: TRBV11-2
j_gene: TRBJ1-1
CDR3aa: CASSPDAGGNTEAFF

v_gene: TRBV18
j_gene: TRBJ2-1
CDR3aa: CASSLDGSSYNEQFF

v_gene: TRBV2
j_gene: TRBJ1-5
CDR3aa: CASTAGTGGGQPQHF

v_gene: TRBV15
j_gene: TRBJ2-3
CDR3aa: CATSRDRGRRPDTQYF

v_gene: TRBV2
j_gene: TRBJ1-1
CDR3aa: CASSADRHTEAFF

v_gene: TRBV10-1
j_gene: TRBJ1-1
CDR3aa: CASSEGFQGAGGTEAFF

v_gene: TRBV2
j_gene: TRBJ2-7
CDR3aa: CASSGEHEQYF

v_gene: TRBV3-1/TRBV3-2
j_gene: TRBJ2-6
CDR3aa: CASSRDSNSGANVLTF

v_gene: TRBV28
j_gene: TRBJ1-5
CDR3aa: CASSRPAVRGQPQHF

v_gene: TRBV7-3
j_gene: TRBJ2-1
CDR3aa: CASSPERGPYNEQFF

v_gene: TRBV29-1
j_gene: TRBJ1-2
CDR3aa: CSVEPDRANYGYTF

v_gene: TRBV5-4
j_gene: TRBJ2-4
CDR3aa: CASSFDRGRDIQYF

v_gene: TRBV19
j_gene: TRBJ2-2
CDR3aa: CASSVDRANTGELFF

v_gene: TRBV7-2
j_gene: TRBJ2-3
CDR3aa: CASSDGLAGYLTDTQYF

v_gene: TRBV7-8
j_gene: TRBJ2-7
CDR3aa: CASSLLREGEQYF

v_gene: TRBV14
j_gene: TRBJ1-1
CDR3aa: CASSHGQYTEAFF

v_gene: TRBV9
j_gene: TRBJ1-5
CDR3aa: CASSVEGVGNQPQHF

v_gene: TRBV6-5
j_gene: TRBJ2-5
CDR3aa: CASSYSGGRAAETQYF